One sample yielded the 31 T cell receptor beta chains listed below, sequenced in a study of blood T cells in healthy people across ages. A second PCR, run for roughly 7 to 12 cycles, used a sample-barcoded 5' primer plus a J-beta primer mix. Each CDR3 protein is one row after TCRdb ran MiXCR on the 5' RACE reads. The repertoire includes 1.5 million to 2 million distinct CDR3 sequences, roughly 30% of them detected once, and 7.7% sits in the top ten. Sequencing input: blood. The receptor set was obtained from a woman aged 25 to 45 in good health.

This clonotype was picked up many times. V is TRBV27 and J is TRBJ2-7; a possible D gene is TRBD1 (6 bases). The germline CDR1 and CDR2 sequences are MNHEY and SMNVEV (reference sequence). CDR3 length: 16 residues. Trimming cost V 7 bases and J 3 bases, with 22 bases left between them. CDR3: CASNFTPRGRGYEQYF. CDR3 nucleotides: TGTGCCAGCAACTTTACACCCAGGGGAAGAGGCTACGAGCAGTACTTC.

The chain uses TRBV6-6 and TRBJ1-1, with unresolved D. Germline loops: CDR1 MNHNY, CDR2 SVGAGI (reference sequence). The CDR3 loop spans 15 amino acids. Trimming removed 0 bases at V and 1 base at J, with 9 bases between. CDR3 in amino acids: CASSYSLGGNTEAFF. The CDR3 bases are TGTGCCAGCAGTTACTCCTTGGGAGGGAACACTGAAGCTTTCTTT.

This clonotype was counted between two and nine times. The CDR3 sequence: CASSTPEGYEQYF. The DNA for the CDR3 is TGTGCCAGCAGCACCCCCGAGGGCTACGAGCAGTACTTC. The chain employs TRBV27 and TRBJ2-7; D possibly corresponds to TRBD2 (5 bases). Per germline, CDR1 MNHEY and CDR2 SMNVEV (reference sequence). There are 13 residues in the CDR3. The germline V and J ends were trimmed by 6 bases and 3 bases, with 12 bases remaining between them.

The chain recombines TRBV28 with TRBJ1-2; possibly TRBD1 for D (5 bases). The germline V gene has CDR1 MDHEN and CDR2 SYDVKM. V lost 8 bases and J 7 bases, leaving 17 bases between the germline ends. This CDR3 has 13 amino acids. For the CDR3, the DNA is TGTGCCAGCGGGTCGGGGGGGATCGGTGGCTACACCTTC. Its translation is CASGSGGIGGYTF.

This clonotype came up a few times. The rearrangement uses TRBV7-9 and TRBJ1-1, with 8 positions matching TRBD1. Germline CDR1 is SEHNR and CDR2 is FQNEAQ (reference sequence). The V gene end was trimmed by 7 bases and the J gene end by 4 bases; junction bases not matched to a gene: 11. The CDR3 runs 15 residues. The CDR3 region has the DNA TGTGCCAGCAATCTGAGGACAGGGATGGGCACTGAAGCTTTCTTT. Amino acid sequence: CASNLRTGMGTEAFF.

The chain has TRBV27 and TRBJ1-4; D is unclear. CDR3 size: 14 residues. Germline V gene lookup returns CDR1 MNHEY and CDR2 SMNVEV (reference sequence). Trimming pared 3 bases from V and 6 bases from J, leaving 11 bases between. Here the CDR3 reads CASSLSAGYEKLFF. The CDR3 nucleotides are TGTGCCAGCAGTTTGTCGGCAGGATATGAAAAACTGTTTTTT. The whole variable domain, filled in from reference TRBV27 and TRBJ1-4, reads EAQVTQNPRYLITVTGKKLTVTCSQNMNHEYMSWYRQDPGLGLRQIYYSMNVEVTDKGDVPEGYKVSRKEKRNFPLILESPSPNQTSLYFCASSLSAGYEKLFFGSGTQLSVL.

This chain links TRBV2 with TRBJ2-1; TRBD2 matches at 10 bases. CDR1 SNHLY and CDR2 FYNNEI come from the germline V gene. The CDR3 is 14 amino acids. V dropped 8 bases and J dropped 6; count of bases not matched to a gene: 7. The CDR3 nucleotides are TGTGCCAGCCTTCTAGCGGGAGATCCCAATGAGCAGTTCTTC. Amino acids: CASLLAGDPNEQFF.

The gene calls are TRBV29-1 and TRBJ2-3; 7 nucleotides agree with TRBD2. The V gene's germline CDR1 is SQVTM and CDR2 ANQGSEA. The V and J ends lost 7 bases and 4 bases, in that order; junction bases with no gene match: 20. This CDR3 has 17 amino acids. The CDR3 DNA reads TGCAGCGCTGCCCAGACCCTACTTAGCGGGTACGCAGATACGCAGTATTTT. As protein: CSAAQTLLSGYADTQYF.

There are a few counts of this clonotype. This sequence joins TRBV6-2 or TRBV6-3 and TRBJ1-5, with TRBD1 identical over 7 bases. This CDR3 spans 16 amino acids. With 11 bases clipped from V and 3 bases from J, the junction kept 16 bases outside the gene matches. Germline V gives CDR1 MNHEY, CDR2 SVGEGT. CDR3 in DNA: TGTGCCTGCACCCCCCCGACTGGGACAGTCAATCAGCCCCAGCATTTT. Translating it yields CACTPPTGTVNQPQHF.

As for this clonotype: This may stem from a read error, because a much larger clone lies one nucleotide away. The rearrangement links TRBV4-1 to TRBJ2-1, with 10 bases lining up with TRBD2. Germline V gene lookup returns CDR1 MGHRA and CDR2 YSYEKL. The CDR3 length is 16 residues. The CDR3, as DNA: TGCGCCTGCAGCCTCCAGCGGGGGGGTTCCTACAATGAGCAGTTCTTC. This encodes CACSLQRGGSYNEQFF.

The rearrangement uses TRBV18 and TRBJ2-5; D might be TRBD1 (6 bases). V dropped 0 bases and J dropped 4 bases, with 9 bases sitting between them. There are 14 residues in the CDR3. CDR1 and CDR2 (germline): KGHSH, LQKENI. The CDR3 protein is CASSPPDRSETQYF. For the CDR3, the DNA is TGTGCCAGCTCACCACCGGACAGATCAGAGACCCAGTACTTC.

The J gene is TRBJ2-3, the V gene TRBV5-1; weak D call: TRBD1 (6 bases). Germline assignment: CDR1 SGHRS and CDR2 YFSETQ. The CDR3 runs to 15 residues. The germline V and J ends were trimmed by 9 bases and 0 bases, with 17 bases remaining between them. The CDR3 region has the DNA TGCGCCACCGGGCTTCAGGACAGAAGCACAGATACGCAGTATTTT. This gives the protein CATGLQDRSTDTQYF.

The rearrangement links TRBV6-5 to TRBJ2-1, with D perhaps matching TRBD2 (6 bases). This CDR3 contains 15 residues. Germline V CDR1 and CDR2: MNHEY, SVGAGI. Trimming removed 4 bases at V and 3 bases at J, with 13 bases between. The CDR3 region has the DNA TGTGCCAGCAGTTGGAGTACGCGGGGCTACAATGAGCAGTTCTTC. Protein: CASSWSTRGYNEQFF.

V and J are TRBV20-1 and TRBJ1-1; weak D call: TRBD1 (5 bases). Trimming cost V 6 bases and J 1 base, with 27 bases left between them. Germline CDR1 reads DFQATT; CDR2 reads SNEGSKA (reference sequence). The CDR3 length is 18 residues. The CDR3 protein is CSASIYSYGVGGNTEAFF. In DNA, the CDR3 is TGCAGTGCATCAATTTATAGTTATGGGGTGGGGGGGAACACTGAAGCTTTCTTT.

This clonotype appeared many times. The chain uses TRBV11-2 and TRBJ2-5; 8 bases match TRBD1. The germline V gene has CDR1 SGHAT and CDR2 FQNNGV. V lost 3 bases to trimming and J lost 2 bases; unmatched junction nucleotides: 8. The CDR3 length is 16 residues. The CDR3 loop reads CASSFTRTGTQETQYF. The CDR3 DNA reads TGTGCCAGCAGCTTCACTCGGACAGGGACGCAAGAGACCCAGTACTTC.

This chain's CDR3 is CAISGTGGFQQYF. The CDR3 DNA follows: TGTGCCATCAGCGGCACAGGGGGATTCCAGCAGTACTTC. The chain joins TRBV10-3 to TRBJ2-7; 8 bases are a match to TRBD1. The CDR3 spans 13 residues. The germline V gene has CDR1 ENHRY and CDR2 SYGVKD. The junction had 9 bases not matched to a gene; V was cut back by 6 bases and J by 8 bases.

To note about this clonotype: A much larger clone differs by one base, so this may be a read error. The V and J genes are TRBV6-1 and TRBJ2-1, with D maybe TRBD2 (5 bases). Trimming pared 6 bases from V and 13 bases from J, leaving 22 bases between. The germline CDR1 and CDR2 sequences are MNHNS and SASEGT. The CDR3 runs 14 residues. The CDR3 region is CASSPVRRGETQFF. The CDR3 DNA is TGTGCCAGCAGCCCGGTCAGGCGTGGGGAGACCCAGTTCTTC.

About this clonotype: This may be a read error, as it is one base from a much larger clone. The chain joins TRBV6-2 or TRBV6-3 to TRBJ2-1; D uncertain. V lost 10 bases to trimming and J lost 6 bases, with 16 bases between them. This CDR3 comprises 13 residues. Germline CDR1 and CDR2: MNHEY and SVGEGT. CDR3 sequence (DNA): TGTGCCACCAAGACCCCTATGGGCAATGAGCAGTTCTTC. Its protein product is CATKTPMGNEQFF.

A few counts support this clonotype. The gene calls are TRBV7-8 and TRBJ2-6, with D perhaps TRBD2 (5 bases). Deletions cut 3 bases from V and 2 bases from J, with 11 bases between. Per the germline V gene, CDR1 is SGHVS and CDR2 is FQNEAQ. This CDR3 is built from 16 residues. CDR3 residues: CASSLLGSPGANVLTF. In nucleotides, the CDR3 is TGTGCCAGCAGCTTGTTGGGGAGCCCTGGGGCCAACGTCCTGACTTTC.

V gene TRBV5-6 combines with J gene TRBJ1-5, with D hard to call. This CDR3 comprises 15 residues. Germline values: CDR1 SGHDT, CDR2 YYEEEE. Between the trimmed V and J ends, which lost 4 bases and 7 bases, there was a span of 18 bases. CDR3 coding DNA: TGTGCCAGCAGCCGGCATGACGCGGAAGGGCAGCCCCAGCATTTT. It yields the protein CASSRHDAEGQPQHF.

This chain links TRBV16 with TRBJ1-1; TRBD1 matches 8 bases. Germline CDR1 reads KGHSY; CDR2 reads FQNENV. J was trimmed by 4 bases and V by 0 bases; bases with no gene match: 10. This CDR3 region has 17 residues. As DNA, the CDR3 is TGTGCCAGCAGCCAATCCTTGGACAGGGTATTCGGCACTGAAGCTTTCTTT. Protein product: CASSQSLDRVFGTEAFF.

The J gene is TRBJ2-3, the V gene TRBV12-3 or TRBV12-4; maybe TRBD1 (6 bases). The CDR3 runs 15 residues. V was trimmed by 1 base and J by 13 bases, leaving 21 bases between them. CDR3 bases: TGTGCCAGCAGTTTAGAGGGGGTCTATACAGATGCGGAGTATTTT. Translation gives CASSLEGVYTDAEYF.

A few counts support this clonotype. The chain recombines TRBV7-2 with TRBJ2-3, with 15 bases lining up with TRBD2. V dropped 5 bases and J dropped 1; count of bases not matched to a gene: 4. Germline CDR1 and CDR2: SGHTA and FQGNSA. The CDR3 has 17 residues. CDR3 DNA sequence: TGTGCCAGCAGCAGGACTAGCGGGGGGGCCGGCACAGATACGCAGTATTTT. Translated, it gives CASSRTSGGAGTDTQYF.

The V and J genes are TRBV5-4 and TRBJ2-3; D tentatively fits TRBD1 or TRBD2 (6 bases each). V lost 5 bases, J lost 2 bases, and 12 bases lay in between. The CDR3 is made up of 14 amino acids. The germline V gene encodes CDR1 SGHNT and CDR2 YYREEE (reference sequence). CDR3 DNA sequence: TGTGCCAGCAGGCGGAGGGACAACACAGATACGCAGTATTTT. This codes for CASRRRDNTDTQYF.

This clonotype occurred many times. The chain employs TRBV20-1 and TRBJ2-3, with D uncertain. The CDR3 covers 13 residues. In germline, CDR1 is DFQATT, CDR2 SNEGSKA (reference sequence). V was trimmed by 0 bases and J by 0 bases, leaving 4 bases between them. The DNA of the CDR3 is TGCAGTGCTAGAGAGCCAAGCACAGATACGCAGTATTTT. Its protein product is CSAREPSTDTQYF.

This clonotype occurred a few times. J is TRBJ2-7 and V is TRBV5-1, with 11 bases lining up with TRBD2. J was trimmed by 4 bases and V by 6 bases; bases with no gene match: 9. Germline V gives CDR1 SGHRS, CDR2 YFSETQ. This CDR3 region has 15 residues. CDR3 residues: CASKETSGITYEQYF. The CDR3 DNA reads TGCGCCAGCAAGGAGACTAGCGGGATAACGTACGAGCAGTACTTC. The whole variable domain, remainder taken from reference TRBV5-1 and TRBJ2-7, is KAGVTQTPRYLIKTRGQQVTLSCSPISGHRSVSWYQQTPGQGLQFLFEYFSETQRNKGNFPGRFSGRQFSNSRSEMNVSTLELGDSALYLCASKETSGITYEQYFGPGTRLTVT.

The chain combines TRBV27 with TRBJ2-1; 9 nucleotides match TRBD2. The V segment lost 7 bases and the J segment 2 bases; nucleotides outside the gene matches: 6. The CDR3 length is 15 residues. CDR1 and CDR2 from the germline V gene are MNHEY and SMNVEV (reference sequence). The CDR3 spells CASTIAGDPYNEQFF. In nucleotides, the CDR3 is TGTGCCAGCACCATAGCGGGAGATCCCTACAATGAGCAGTTCTTC.

About this clonotype itself: A read error is possible here, since a much larger clone lies one base away. The chain is built from TRBV7-2 and TRBJ2-5; 7 bases map to TRBD1. CDR3 length equals 15 residues. V trimming: 1 base; J trimming: 11 bases; junction bases outside the gene matches: 13. Germline loops: CDR1 SGHTA, CDR2 FQGNSA. The CDR3 sequence is CASSLGGQTLGAQYF. For the CDR3, the DNA is TGTGCCAGCAGCTTAGGGGGACAGACTCTAGGCGCGCAGTACTTC. Together with reference TRBV7-2 and TRBJ2-5, the CDR3 gives the full variable domain: GAGVSQSPSNKVTEKGKDVELRCDPISGHTALYWYRQSLGQGLEFLIYFQGNSAPDKSGLPSDRFSAERTGGSVSTLTIQRTQQEDSAVYLCASSLGGQTLGAQYFGPGTRLLVL.

CDR3 amino acids: CSVVPRGDSYNEQYF. DNA for the CDR3: TGCAGCGTTGTCCCCAGAGGGGACTCCTACAATGAGCAGTACTTC. The rearrangement links TRBV29-1 to TRBJ2-1; tentatively, D is TRBD2 (6 bases). TRBJ2-7 explains the end of the DNA better; the J call may be wrong. Germline CDR1 and CDR2: SQVTM and ANQGSEA. CDR3 length equals 15 residues.

The chain joins TRBV20-1 to TRBJ2-1, with 8 nucleotides matching TRBD2. CDR3 size: 15 residues. Germline CDR1 DFQATT, CDR2 SNEGSKA (reference sequence). Trimming took 0 bases from V and 8 from J; bases not matched to a gene: 9. Here the CDR3 DNA reads TGCAGTGCTAGAGATTTAACGGGAGGGCCGGATGAGCAGTTCTTC. Its protein is CSARDLTGGPDEQFF.

This clonotype was detected only a few times. The chain recombines TRBV4-2 with TRBJ2-3; a possible D gene is TRBD2 (5 bases). In germline, CDR1 is LGHNA, CDR2 YNFKEQ. Trimming removed 5 bases from V and 0 bases from J, with 12 bases in between. The CDR3 sequence is 15 residues long. Written as DNA, the CDR3 is TGTGCCAGCAGCTCTCGGAGGTCTAGCACAGATACGCAGTATTTT. Residues: CASSSRRSSTDTQYF.